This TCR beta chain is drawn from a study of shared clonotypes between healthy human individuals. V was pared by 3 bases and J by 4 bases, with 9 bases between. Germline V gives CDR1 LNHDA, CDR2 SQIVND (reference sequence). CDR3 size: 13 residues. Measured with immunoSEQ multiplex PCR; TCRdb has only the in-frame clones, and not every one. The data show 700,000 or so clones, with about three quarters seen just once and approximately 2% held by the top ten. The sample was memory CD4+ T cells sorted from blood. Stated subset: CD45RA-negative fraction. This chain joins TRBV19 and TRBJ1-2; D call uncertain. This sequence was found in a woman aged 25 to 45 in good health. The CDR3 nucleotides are TGTGCCAGTAGTATTCTCGAGCGCTATGGCTACACCTTC. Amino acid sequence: CASSILERYGYTF. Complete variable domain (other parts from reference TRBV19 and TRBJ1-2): DGGITQSPKYLFRKEGQNVTLSCEQNLNHDAMYWYRQDPGQGLRLIYYSQIVNDFQKGDIAEGYSVSREKKESFPLTVTSAQKNPTAFYLCASSILERYGYTFGSGTRLTVV.